A selection of T cell receptor beta chains follows, all from one sample in a study of low-dose radiotherapy and immunotherapy resistance in tumors. TCRdb re-analysed the reads in MiXCR, keeping a single row per CDR3 protein. The data contain 80,000 to 90,000 distinct CDR3 sequences, 15% to 20% of them singletons. Sequencing was performed on PBMCs, taken before treatment. The receptors here all came from a male donor with prostate cancer. The CDR3 runs from the conserved cysteine through the conserved F or W. The D gene is left open where the match is weak. The size entry is marked missing in some rows and otherwise reads once, few, many or a size class.

d_call,clone_size,v_call,j_call,cdr3_aa,cdr3_nt
-,many,TRBV10-1,TRBJ2-5,CASSDGPVGETQYF,TGCGCCAGCAGTGATGGGCCAGTTGGAGAGACCCAGTACTTC
-,many,TRBV7-9,TRBJ2-4,CASSLEGAWAIQYF,TGTGCCAGCAGCTTAGAAGGGGCCTGGGCCATTCAGTACTTC
-,many,TRBV4-2,TRBJ1-6,CASSQDLQAYNSPLHF,TGTGCCAGCAGCCAAGATCTCCAGGCCTATAATTCACCCCTCCACTTT
TRBD2,many,TRBV29-1,TRBJ2-5,CSGRKRDEETQYF,TGCAGCGGAAGAAAGCGGGACGAGGAGACCCAGTACTTC
TRBD2,once,TRBV6-2/TRBV6-3,TRBJ2-3,CASGWGLAGGTDTQYF,TGTGCCAGCGGTTGGGGACTAGCGGGGGGGACAGATACGCAGTATTTT
TRBD1,many,TRBV29-1,TRBJ2-3,CSVEFQDRQNTQYF,TGCAGCGTTGAGTTCCAGGACAGGCAGAATACGCAGTATTTT
-,-,TRBV3-1,TRBJ2-7,CASSQGGWSGRPYEQYF,TGTGCCAGCAGCCAAGGGGGGTGGAGTGGCAGGCCCTACGAGCAGTACTTC
TRBD1,many,TRBV19,TRBJ2-7,CASSPSLGTGYEQYF,TGTGCCAGTAGCCCCTCCCTCGGGACAGGGTACGAGCAGTACTTC
-,few,TRBV4-3,TRBJ1-2,CASSQDEGLGYGYTF,TGCGCCAGCAGCCAAGATGAGGGGTTGGGCTATGGCTACACCTTC
-,-,TRBV6-8,TRBJ1-1,CASSSRYSEAFF,TGTGCCAGCAGTTCCAGATATTCTGAAGCTTTCTTT
TRBD2,many,TRBV12-3/TRBV12-4,TRBJ2-5,CASSSGGLLETQYF,TGTGCCAGCTCGAGCGGGGGCCTATTGGAGACCCAGTACTTC
-,many,TRBV14,TRBJ2-1,CASSQVERSSYNEQFF,TGTGCCAGCAGCCAAGTGGAGAGGAGCTCCTACAATGAGCAGTTCTTC
TRBD2,many,TRBV7-2,TRBJ2-3,CASSLWVSAGGADTQYF,TGTGCCAGCAGCTTGTGGGTGTCCGCGGGGGGGGCAGATACGCAGTATTTT
TRBD1,-,TRBV11-2,TRBJ1-2,CASSPGQGAEGYGYTF,TGTGCCAGCAGCCCAGGACAGGGGGCAGAAGGCTATGGCTACACCTTC
-,many,TRBV5-6,TRBJ2-3,CASSPLGGAADTQYF,TGTGCCAGCAGCCCCCTAGGAGGGGCGGCAGATACGCAGTATTTT
-,few,TRBV20-1,TRBJ1-1,CSARWMGTEAFF,TGCAGTGCTAGATGGATGGGCACTGAAGCTTTCTTT
-,many,TRBV5-1,TRBJ1-4,CASSPHDGGGEKLFF,TGCGCCAGCAGCCCGCACGATGGCGGTGGTGAAAAACTGTTTTTT
-,few,TRBV28,TRBJ2-3,CASSLQGPRGTDTQYF,TGTGCCAGCAGTTTGCAGGGGCCCCGCGGGACAGATACGCAGTATTTT
TRBD1,many,TRBV19,TRBJ1-5,CASRQYPTGGNQPQHF,TGTGCCAGTAGGCAGTACCCCACAGGGGGTAATCAGCCCCAGCATTTT
-,many,TRBV19,TRBJ2-5,CASSIGKRGPPQETQYF,TGTGCCAGTAGTATAGGGAAGCGAGGCCCCCCCCAAGAGACCCAGTACTTC
TRBD2,many,TRBV6-1,TRBJ2-5,CASKELAVEETQYF,TGTGCCAGCAAGGAACTAGCGGTTGAAGAGACCCAGTACTTC
TRBD1,-,TRBV5-1,TRBJ2-2,CASSQGTADTGELFF,TGCGCCAGCAGCCAAGGGACAGCCGACACCGGGGAGCTGTTTTTT
-,many,TRBV10-3,TRBJ1-1,CAIMREGGTEAFF,TGTGCCATCATGCGGGAGGGGGGCACTGAAGCTTTCTTT
TRBD1,many,TRBV6-8,TRBJ2-7,CASSDPGQGGEQYF,TGTGCCAGCAGCGACCCGGGACAGGGCGGAGAGCAGTACTTC
-,many,TRBV19,TRBJ2-1,CASSNGPGPNEQFF,TGTGCCAGTAGTAACGGACCCGGCCCCAATGAGCAGTTCTTC
-,many,TRBV7-8,TRBJ2-2,CASSLRPPGHGRGELFF,TGTGCCAGCAGCCTACGACCCCCGGGACACGGACGCGGGGAGCTGTTTTTT
-,many,TRBV20-1,TRBJ2-3,CSARLPVDTQYF,TGCAGTGCCAGGTTGCCAGTAGATACGCAGTATTTT
-,many,TRBV29-1,TRBJ2-3,CSVEDTQYF,TGCAGCGTTGAAGATACGCAGTATTTT
-,many,TRBV7-2,TRBJ2-1,CASSFQGRNEQFF,TGTGCCAGCAGCTTCCAGGGTAGGAATGAGCAGTTCTTC
-,many,TRBV4-2,TRBJ1-2,CASSQVSLSGYTF,TGTGCCAGCAGCCAAGTGAGTTTATCTGGCTACACCTTC
-,many,TRBV15,TRBJ2-7,CATSNALGRGEYF,TGTGCCACCAGCAACGCCCTGGGGAGGGGGGAGTACTTC
-,-,TRBV12-3/TRBV12-4,TRBJ2-1,CASSPTSNEQFF,TGTGCCAGCAGTCCCACCAGTAATGAGCAGTTCTTC
-,medium-sized,TRBV6-2/TRBV6-3,TRBJ1-1,CASRNLEQAAEAFF,TGTGCCAGCAGGAACTTAGAACAGGCTGCTGAAGCTTTCTTT
-,many,TRBV3-1,TRBJ2-2,CASSQFVAGELFF,TGTGCCAGCAGCCAATTCGTAGCCGGGGAGCTGTTTTTT
TRBD2,few,TRBV2,TRBJ2-1,CASSEPDSGGPYNEQFF,TGTGCCAGCAGTGAACCGGATAGCGGGGGACCCTACAATGAGCAGTTCTTC
-,many,TRBV7-9,TRBJ2-1,CASSLEYLVFF,TGTGCCAGCAGCTTAGAATACCTGGTCTTCTTC